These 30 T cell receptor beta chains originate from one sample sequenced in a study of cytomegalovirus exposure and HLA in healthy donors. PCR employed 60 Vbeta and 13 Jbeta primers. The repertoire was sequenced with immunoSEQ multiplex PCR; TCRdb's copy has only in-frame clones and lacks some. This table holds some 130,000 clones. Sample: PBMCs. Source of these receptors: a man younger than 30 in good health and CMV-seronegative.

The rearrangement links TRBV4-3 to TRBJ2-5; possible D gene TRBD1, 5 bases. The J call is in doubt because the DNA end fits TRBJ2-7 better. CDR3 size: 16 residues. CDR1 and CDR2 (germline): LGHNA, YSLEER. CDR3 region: CASSQDGAGHSYEQYF. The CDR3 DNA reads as TGCGCCAGCAGCCAAGATGGGGCAGGGCACTCCTACGAGCAGTACTTC.

The CDR3 region has the DNA TGTGCCAGCAGCCCTGGGCCCCAAGCGGATGAAGCTTTCTTT. It is translated as CASSPGPQADEAFF. The V and J genes are TRBV7-2 and TRBJ1-1; D remains unclear. The CDR3 sequence is 14 residues long. V was trimmed by 5 bases and J by 7 bases, leaving 17 bases between them. Germline assignment: CDR1 SGHTA and CDR2 FQGNSA. Drawing the rest from reference TRBV7-2 and TRBJ1-1, the complete variable domain is GAGVSQSPSNKVTEKGKDVELRCDPISGHTALYWYRQSLGQGLEFLIYFQGNSAPDKSGLPSDRFSAERTGGSVSTLTIQRTQQEDSAVYLCASSPGPQADEAFFGQGTRLTVV.

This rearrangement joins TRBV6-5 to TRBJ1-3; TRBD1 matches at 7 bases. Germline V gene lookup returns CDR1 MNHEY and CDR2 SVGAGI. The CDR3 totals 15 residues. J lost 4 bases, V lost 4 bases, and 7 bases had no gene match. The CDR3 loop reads CASSFDRQGGNTIYF. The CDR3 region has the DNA TGTGCCAGCAGTTTTGACCGACAGGGAGGAAACACCATATATTTT.

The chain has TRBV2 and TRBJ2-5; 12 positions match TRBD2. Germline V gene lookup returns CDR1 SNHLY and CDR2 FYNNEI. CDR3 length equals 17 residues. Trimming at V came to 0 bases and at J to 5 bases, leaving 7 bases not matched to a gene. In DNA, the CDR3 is TGTGCCAGCAGTGAAGCGCTTCTAGCGGGAGGGCCTGAGACCCAGTACTTC. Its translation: CASSEALLAGGPETQYF.

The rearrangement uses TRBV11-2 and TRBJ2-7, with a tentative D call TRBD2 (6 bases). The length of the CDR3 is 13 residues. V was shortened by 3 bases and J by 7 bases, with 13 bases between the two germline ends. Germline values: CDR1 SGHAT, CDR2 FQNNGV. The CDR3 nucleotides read TGTGCCAGCAGCTTTGTCGGGGGTGGGGAGCAGTACTTC. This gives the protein CASSFVGGGEQYF.

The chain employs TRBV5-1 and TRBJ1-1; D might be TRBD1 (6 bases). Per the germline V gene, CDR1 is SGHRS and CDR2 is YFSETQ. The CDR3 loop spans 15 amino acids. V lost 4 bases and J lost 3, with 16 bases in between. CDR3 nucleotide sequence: TGCGCCAGCAGCACTCGGGGGGGCGCAGACACTGAAGCTTTCTTT. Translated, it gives CASSTRGGADTEAFF.

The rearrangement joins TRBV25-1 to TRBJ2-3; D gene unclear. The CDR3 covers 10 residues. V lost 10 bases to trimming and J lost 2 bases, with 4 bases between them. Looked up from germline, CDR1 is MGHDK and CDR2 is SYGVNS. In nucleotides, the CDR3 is TGTGCCACATCCACAGATACGCAGTATTTT. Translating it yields CATSTDTQYF.

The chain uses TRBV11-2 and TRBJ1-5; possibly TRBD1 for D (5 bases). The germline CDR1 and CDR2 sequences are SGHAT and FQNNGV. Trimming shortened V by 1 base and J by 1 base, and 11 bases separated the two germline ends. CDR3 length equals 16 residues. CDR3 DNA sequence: TGTGCCAGCAGCTTAGGTTCAGGGTTCAGCAATCAGCCCCAGCATTTT. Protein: CASSLGSGFSNQPQHF.

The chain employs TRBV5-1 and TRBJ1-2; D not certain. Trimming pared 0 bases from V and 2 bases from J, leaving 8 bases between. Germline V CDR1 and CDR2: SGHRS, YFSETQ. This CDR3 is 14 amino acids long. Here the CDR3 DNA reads TGCGCCAGCAGCTTGGATGCAGGCAACTATGGCTACACCTTC. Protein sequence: CASSLDAGNYGYTF.

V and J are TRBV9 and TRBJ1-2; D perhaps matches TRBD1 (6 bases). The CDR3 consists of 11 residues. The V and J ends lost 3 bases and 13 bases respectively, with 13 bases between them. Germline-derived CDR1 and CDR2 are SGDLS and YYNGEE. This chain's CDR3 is CASSAIQGPTF. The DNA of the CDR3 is TGTGCCAGCAGCGCGATACAGGGACCCACCTTC.

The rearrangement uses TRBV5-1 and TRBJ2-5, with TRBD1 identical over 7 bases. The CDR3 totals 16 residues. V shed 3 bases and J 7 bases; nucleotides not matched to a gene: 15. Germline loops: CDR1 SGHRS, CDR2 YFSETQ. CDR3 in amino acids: CASSSGTAVLWGTQYF. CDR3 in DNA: TGCGCCAGCAGCTCGGGGACAGCAGTACTTTGGGGGACCCAGTACTTC.

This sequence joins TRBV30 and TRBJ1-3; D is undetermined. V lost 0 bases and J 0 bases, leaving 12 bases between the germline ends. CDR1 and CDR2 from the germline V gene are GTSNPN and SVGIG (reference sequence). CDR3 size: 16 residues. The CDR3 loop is CAWSVMGVYSGNTIYF. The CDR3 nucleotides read TGTGCCTGGAGTGTAATGGGCGTGTACTCTGGAAACACCATATATTTT.

CDR3 protein: CAGRGAYNEQFF. DNA for the CDR3: TGTGCCGGACGGGGGGCCTACAATGAGCAGTTCTTC. V gene TRBV2 combines with J gene TRBJ2-1; 7 nucleotides agree with TRBD2. The CDR3 is 12 residues long. From germline, CDR1 is SNHLY and CDR2 FYNNEI. With 11 bases clipped from V and 2 bases from J, the junction kept 3 bases outside the gene matches.

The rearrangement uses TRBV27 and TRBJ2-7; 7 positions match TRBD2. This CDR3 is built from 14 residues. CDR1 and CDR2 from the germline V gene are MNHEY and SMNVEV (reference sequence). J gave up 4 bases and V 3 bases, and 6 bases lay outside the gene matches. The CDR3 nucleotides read TGTGCCAGCAGTTTTGCCCAGGGAGGGTACGAGCAGTACTTC. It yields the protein CASSFAQGGYEQYF.

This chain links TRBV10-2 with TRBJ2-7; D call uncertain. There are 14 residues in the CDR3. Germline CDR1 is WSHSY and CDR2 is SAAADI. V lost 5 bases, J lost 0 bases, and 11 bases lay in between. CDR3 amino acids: CASSYRGSSYEQYF. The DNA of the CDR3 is TGCGCCAGCAGTTACCGCGGTAGCTCCTACGAGCAGTACTTC.

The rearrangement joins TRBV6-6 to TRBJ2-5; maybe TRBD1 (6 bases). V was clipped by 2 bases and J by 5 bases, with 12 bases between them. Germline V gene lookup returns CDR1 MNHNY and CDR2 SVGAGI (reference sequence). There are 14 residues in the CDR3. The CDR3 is CASSYRGNGETQYF. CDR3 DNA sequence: TGTGCCAGCAGTTACAGGGGGAATGGGGAGACCCAGTACTTC.

DNA of the CDR3: TGTGCCAGCAGCGAATTCTTCGTGGCTTTCTTT. This codes for CASSEFFVAFF. The chain combines TRBV2 with TRBJ1-1; no reliable D call. Germline CDR1 reads SNHLY; CDR2 reads FYNNEI. V was trimmed by 6 bases and J by 11 bases, leaving 13 bases between them. The CDR3 loop spans 11 amino acids.

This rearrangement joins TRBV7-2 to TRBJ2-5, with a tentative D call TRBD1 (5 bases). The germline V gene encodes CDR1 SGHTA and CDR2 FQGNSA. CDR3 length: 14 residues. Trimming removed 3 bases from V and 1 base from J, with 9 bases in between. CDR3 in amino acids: CASSFRQPQETQYF. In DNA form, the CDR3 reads TGTGCCAGCAGCTTTAGACAGCCCCAAGAGACCCAGTACTTC.

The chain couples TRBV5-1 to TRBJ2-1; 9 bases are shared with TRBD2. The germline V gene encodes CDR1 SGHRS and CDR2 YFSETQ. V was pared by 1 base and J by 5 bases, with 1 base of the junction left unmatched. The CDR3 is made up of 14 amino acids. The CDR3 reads CASSLIAGDNEQFF. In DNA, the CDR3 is TGCGCCAGCAGCTTGATAGCGGGAGACAATGAGCAGTTCTTC.

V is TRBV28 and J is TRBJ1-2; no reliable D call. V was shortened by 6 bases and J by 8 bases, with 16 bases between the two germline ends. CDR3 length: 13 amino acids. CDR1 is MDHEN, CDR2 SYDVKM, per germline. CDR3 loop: CASSPQWVVGYTF. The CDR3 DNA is TGTGCCAGCAGCCCACAGTGGGTAGTAGGCTACACCTTC.

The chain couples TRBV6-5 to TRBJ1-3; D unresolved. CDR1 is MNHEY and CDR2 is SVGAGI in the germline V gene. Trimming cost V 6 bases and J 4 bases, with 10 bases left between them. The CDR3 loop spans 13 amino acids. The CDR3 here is CASRPVRGNTIYF. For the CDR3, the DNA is TGTGCCAGCAGACCCGTACGGGGAAACACCATATATTTT.

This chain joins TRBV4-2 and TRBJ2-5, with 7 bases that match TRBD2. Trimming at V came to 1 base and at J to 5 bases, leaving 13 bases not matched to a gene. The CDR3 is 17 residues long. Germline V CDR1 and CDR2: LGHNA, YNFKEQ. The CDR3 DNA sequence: TGTGCCAGCAGCCAAGGACTAGCTCACGGGAGAGAGGAGACCCAGTACTTC. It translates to CASSQGLAHGREETQYF.

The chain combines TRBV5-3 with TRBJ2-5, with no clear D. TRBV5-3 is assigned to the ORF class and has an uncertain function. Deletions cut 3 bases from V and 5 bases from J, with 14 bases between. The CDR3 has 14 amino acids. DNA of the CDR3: TGTGCCAGAAGCTCGGTGACACCTTCCGAGACCCAGTACTTC. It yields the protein CARSSVTPSETQYF.

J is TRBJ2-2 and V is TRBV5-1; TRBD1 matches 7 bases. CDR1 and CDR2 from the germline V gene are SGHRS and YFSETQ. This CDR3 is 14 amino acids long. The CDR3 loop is CAWRTGDKNGELFF. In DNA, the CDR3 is TGCGCGTGGAGAACAGGGGATAAGAACGGGGAGCTGTTTTTT.

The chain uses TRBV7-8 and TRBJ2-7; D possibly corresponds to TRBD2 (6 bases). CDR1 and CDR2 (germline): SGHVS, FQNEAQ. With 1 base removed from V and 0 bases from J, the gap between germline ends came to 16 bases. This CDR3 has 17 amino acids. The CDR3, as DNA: TGTGCCAGCAGCTTAGGAAGGTCTAGCGATGTCTCCTACGAGCAGTACTTC. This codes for CASSLGRSSDVSYEQYF. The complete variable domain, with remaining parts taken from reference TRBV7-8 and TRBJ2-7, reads GAGVSQSPRYKVAKRGQDVALRCDPISGHVSLFWYQQALGQGPEFLTYFQNEAQLDKSGLPSDRFFAERPEGSVSTLKIQRTQQEDSAVYLCASSLGRSSDVSYEQYFGPGTRLTVT.

DNA for the CDR3: TGTGCCAGCTCACCGAACCGGGGTAACAATCAGCCCCAGCATTTT. It encodes CASSPNRGNNQPQHF. This chain uses TRBV18 with TRBJ1-5; the D is unclear. This CDR3 is built from 15 residues. Germline CDR1 and CDR2: KGHSH and LQKENI. The ends were cut back, 3 bases at V and 3 bases at J, with 12 bases in the middle.

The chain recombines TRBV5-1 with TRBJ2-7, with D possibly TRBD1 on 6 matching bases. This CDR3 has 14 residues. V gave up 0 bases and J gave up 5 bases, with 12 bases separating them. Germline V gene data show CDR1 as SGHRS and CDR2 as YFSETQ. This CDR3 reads CASSLGQGIDEQYF. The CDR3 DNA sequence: TGCGCCAGCAGCTTGGGTCAGGGGATCGACGAGCAGTACTTC. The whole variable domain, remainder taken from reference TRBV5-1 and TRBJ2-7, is KAGVTQTPRYLIKTRGQQVTLSCSPISGHRSVSWYQQTPGQGLQFLFEYFSETQRNKGNFPGRFSGRQFSNSRSEMNVSTLELGDSALYLCASSLGQGIDEQYFGPGTRLTVT.

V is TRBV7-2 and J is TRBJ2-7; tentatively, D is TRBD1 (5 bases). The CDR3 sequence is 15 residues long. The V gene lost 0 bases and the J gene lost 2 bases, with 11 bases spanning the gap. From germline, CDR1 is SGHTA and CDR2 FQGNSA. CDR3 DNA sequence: TGTGCCAGCAGCTTAGCTAGCCAGGGCCCCTACGAGCAGTACTTC. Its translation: CASSLASQGPYEQYF.

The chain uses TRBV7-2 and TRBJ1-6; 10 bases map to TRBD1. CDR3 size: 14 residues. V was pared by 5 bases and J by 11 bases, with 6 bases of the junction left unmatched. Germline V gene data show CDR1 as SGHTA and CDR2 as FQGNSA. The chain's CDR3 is CASSRDRGTPPLHF. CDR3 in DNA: TGTGCCAGCAGCCGGGACAGGGGAACCCCACCCCTCCACTTT.

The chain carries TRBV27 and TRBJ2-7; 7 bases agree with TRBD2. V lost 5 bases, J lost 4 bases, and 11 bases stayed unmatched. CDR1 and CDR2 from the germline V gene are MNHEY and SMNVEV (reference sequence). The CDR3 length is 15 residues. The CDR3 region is CASSGQGGIKYEQYF. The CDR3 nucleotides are TGTGCCAGCAGTGGGCAGGGAGGGATCAAGTACGAGCAGTACTTC.